The entry below describes one TCR beta chain. The antigen this receptor binds is unknown. No much larger clone is present one base from it, and per-base qualities are unavailable. TCR CDR3 regions were amplified from genomic DNA by multiplex PCR using the deep immunoSEQ assay. Extracted genomic DNA from each cell subset was distributed evenly across all wells of several immunoSEQ 96-well plates, and each plate was treated as a replicate. Each replicate PCR for sorted subsets received about 210 ng genomic DNA, equal to some 32,000 T cell genomes. The purified libraries were quantified using a Qubit 3.0 fluorometer, sized with a Bioanalyzer 2100, and then quantified again using the KAPA Library Quantification kit. Every immunoSEQ 96-well plate was sequenced on a dedicated single-read 150-cycle Illumina NextSeq 550 flow cell. Concerning the study's data processing: The immunoSEQ output contained only junctional sequences without quality scores, so filtering could not match that applied to full-length reads. Sequences were annotated with PyIR, a Python wrapper for IgBLAST v1.9, and V/J genes and CDR3 were assigned using IMGT germline references. Reads were filtered out if the reads had weak V/J assignments (E-value above 1e-6), no CDR3, stop codons, out-of-frame junctions, or ambiguous translated residues. A V3J clonotype was defined by an identical inferred V gene, J gene, and CDR3 amino acid sequence. The percentage overlap between two repertoires was calculated by dividing the number of shared unique clonotypes by the size of the smaller repertoire. Repertoire richness was assessed with RTK rarefaction, the Chao1 estimator, and Recon v2.1 estimates of unobserved clonotypes. For all TCRbeta clonotypes obtained by the gDNA method from a few donors, generation probabilities were computed with OLGA. TCRdb limited this immuneACCESS table to in-frame rearrangements with V and J called. A share of clones is missing; checked studies link under half to unresolved V genes, and the rest is unexplained. That table furnishes V, J and clone size, whereas the DNA furnished D and trimming. Present in this sample are about 2.1 million clones, 93% of which were seen just once. The leading ten clones occupy approximately 1.7% of the sample.

Relative to germline, V is 0 bases shorter and J is 5 bases shorter, with 3 bases between their ends. The CDR3 measures 11 amino acids from cysteine to phenylalanine. The kept DNA is CDR3 alone, 33 bases in frame from the first base. Sequences SGDLS (CDR1) and YYNGEE (CDR2) are obtained from the germline V gene. This sample is part of a study of shared clonotypes between healthy human individuals (dated by TCRdb to about 2020). With regard to the full study: The cohort comprised a couple of women and a few men aged 18 to 49 years. For each donor, CD4 naive and CD4 memory were each given three plates, CD8 naive was given two plates, and CD8 memory was given one plate. To estimate repertoire size and how much clonotypes are shared between individuals, the study performed deep sequencing of blood TCR repertoires from a handful of healthy adults. Libraries were prepared and TCR repertoires were sequenced by different laboratories using diverse techniques, in order to increase sequencing depth and limit assay-specific biases. Between about 0.94 and 8.9 billion PBMCs per donor were obtained by leukapheresis.

For the CD8 naive samples, CD45RO-negative cells were positively selected for CCR7, yielding a CD45RA+CCR7+ population from which TemRA cells were excluded. The donors were healthy, HIV-negative adults who had no recently reported acute infections or vaccinations. Every donor was a Caucasian adult living in Nashville, Tennessee, USA. Blood was collected by leukapheresis, and PBMCs were isolated by Ficoll-Histopaque density gradient centrifugation and then cryopreserved in liquid nitrogen vapor phase. Purity and quantity of every magnetically sorted T cell population were checked by analytical flow cytometry. Each sorted fraction had its genomic DNA isolated and then quantified by UV absorbance on a Nanodrop 2000c. Results and caveats for the whole study, not just this receptor: Larger estimated clonotype richness was generally found for naive subsets than for memory subsets. Clonotypes shared by all four sorted-subset donors showed higher generation probabilities than non-shared clonotypes. Because the study included a small number of donors, the genetic and exposure-history diversity represented was limited. Pairwise subsampling indicated that sequencing depth was expected to affect the degree of clonotype sharing among donors. Incomplete sequencing was indicated by rarefaction of sorted-subset datasets, despite the large sequencing depth. Across four donors, about 4.5% of naive CD4, roughly 3.5% of naive CD8, around 2.5% of memory CD4, and 0.4% of memory CD8 clonotypes were shared. Only blood was sampled, and tissue TCR repertoires likely differ from those in blood.

The TCR comes from a man aged 18 to 35 in good health. Some clones in this sample may be carry-over from other donors' samples. This chain is built from TRBV9 and TRBJ2-7; no D segment can be confidently identified. The sample comprised naive CD8+ T cells from PBMCs. Reading the label with the study, this specimen's cell subset or site is: CD45RA+CCR7+. The nucleotides read TGTGCCAGCAGCGTAGTCGACGAGCAGTACTTC. This codes for CASSVVDEQYF.